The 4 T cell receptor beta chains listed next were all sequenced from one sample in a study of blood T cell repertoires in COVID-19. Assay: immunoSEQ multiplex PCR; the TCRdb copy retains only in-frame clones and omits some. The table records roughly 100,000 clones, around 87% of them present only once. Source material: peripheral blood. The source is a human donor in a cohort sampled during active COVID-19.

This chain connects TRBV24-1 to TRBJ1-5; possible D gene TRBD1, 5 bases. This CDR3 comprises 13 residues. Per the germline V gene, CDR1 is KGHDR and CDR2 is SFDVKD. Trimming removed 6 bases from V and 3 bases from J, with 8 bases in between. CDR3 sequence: CATSKTVNQPQHF. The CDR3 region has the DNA TGTGCCACCAGTAAGACAGTCAATCAGCCCCAGCATTTT.

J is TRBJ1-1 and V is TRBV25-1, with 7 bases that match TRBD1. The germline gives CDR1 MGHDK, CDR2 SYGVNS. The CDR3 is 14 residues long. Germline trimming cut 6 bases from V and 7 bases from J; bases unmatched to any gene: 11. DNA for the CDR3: TGTGCCAGCAGGCTCCTAGACAGGGACGGTGAAGCTTTCTTT. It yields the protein CASRLLDRDGEAFF.

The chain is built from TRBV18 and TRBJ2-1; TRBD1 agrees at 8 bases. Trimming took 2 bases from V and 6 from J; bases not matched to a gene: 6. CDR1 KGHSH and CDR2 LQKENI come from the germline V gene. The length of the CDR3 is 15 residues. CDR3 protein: CASSPFGQGSNEQFF. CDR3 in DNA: TGTGCCAGCTCACCATTCGGACAGGGTTCCAATGAGCAGTTCTTC.

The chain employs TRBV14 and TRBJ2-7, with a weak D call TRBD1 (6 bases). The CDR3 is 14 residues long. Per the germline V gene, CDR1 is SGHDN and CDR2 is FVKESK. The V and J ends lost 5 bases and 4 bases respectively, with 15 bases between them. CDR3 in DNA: TGTGCCAGCAGCGACAGGTTCTTGTGGTACGAGCAGTACTTC. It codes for CASSDRFLWYEQYF.